This record looks at one T cell receptor (beta chain) sequence and its context. Its antigen is not identified. The data are from a study of cytomegalovirus exposure and HLA in healthy donors. Study findings and constraints: The authors enumerated under 200 TCR beta chains as linked to cytomegalovirus.

This CDR3 spans 18 amino acids. The PCR had 60 Vbeta and 13 Jbeta primers. The assay was immunoSEQ multiplex PCR, and TCRdb's table has in-frame clones only and misses some. Of 200,000 to 250,000 clones listed, about 81% are singletons. The receptor comes from a woman aged 55-69 years in good health and CMV-seropositive. The sequencing input was PBMCs. V usage is TRBV21-1 and J usage is TRBJ1-5. TRBV21-1 is reported as a pseudogene. CDR3 bases: TGTGCCAGCAGCACGATGGGGGGGTTACGGAATAGCAATCAGCCCCAGCATTTT. It encodes CASSTMGGLRNSNQPQHF.